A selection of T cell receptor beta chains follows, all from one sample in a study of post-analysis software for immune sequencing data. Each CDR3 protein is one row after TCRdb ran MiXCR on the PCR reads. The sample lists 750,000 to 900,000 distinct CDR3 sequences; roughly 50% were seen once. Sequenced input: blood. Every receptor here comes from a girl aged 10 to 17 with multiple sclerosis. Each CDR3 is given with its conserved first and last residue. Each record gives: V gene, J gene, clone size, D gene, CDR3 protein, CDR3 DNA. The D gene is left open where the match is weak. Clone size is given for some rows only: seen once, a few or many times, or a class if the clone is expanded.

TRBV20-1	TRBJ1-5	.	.	CSASEGLDNQPQHF	TGCAGTGCTAGCGAAGGCCTTGACAATCAGCCCCAGCATTTT
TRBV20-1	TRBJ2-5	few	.	CSASGGEETQYF	TGCAGTGCTAGCGGAGGGGAAGAGACCCAGTACTTC
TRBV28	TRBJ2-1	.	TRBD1	CASSPSTGGTYNEQFF	TGTGCCAGCAGTCCATCGACAGGGGGCACCTACAATGAGCAGTTCTTC
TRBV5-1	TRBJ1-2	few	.	CASSLRELNYGYTF	TGCGCCAGCAGCTTAAGGGAACTGAACTATGGCTACACCTTC
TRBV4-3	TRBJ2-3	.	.	CASSQVGGGPNTDTQYF	TGCGCCAGCAGCCAAGTAGGCGGCGGTCCGAACACAGATACGCAGTATTTT
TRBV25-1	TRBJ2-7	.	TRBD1	CASTLPLRRTGSHEQYF	TGTGCCAGCACCCTCCCTCTCAGGAGGACAGGGTCCCACGAGCAGTACTTC
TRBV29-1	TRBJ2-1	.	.	CSVNYRNEQFF	TGCAGCGTGAACTACAGGAATGAGCAGTTCTTC
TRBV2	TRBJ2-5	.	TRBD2	CASSVPSGARETQYF	TGTGCCAGCAGTGTCCCCAGCGGGGCTCGGGAGACCCAGTACTTC
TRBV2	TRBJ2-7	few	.	CASTRDMRSYEQYF	TGTGCCAGCACCCGGGACATGCGATCCTACGAGCAGTACTTC
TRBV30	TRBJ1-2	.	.	CAWKAGGYTF	TGTGCCTGGAAAGCGGGAGGCTACACCTTC
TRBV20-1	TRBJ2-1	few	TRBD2	CSAERESSYNEQFF	TGCAGTGCTGAGCGGGAGAGCTCCTACAATGAGCAGTTCTTC
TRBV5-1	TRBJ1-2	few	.	CASSLVRAGAKGYTF	TGCGCCAGCAGCCTGGTCCGTGCAGGGGCAAAAGGCTACACCTTC
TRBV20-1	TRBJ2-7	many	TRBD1	CSVRGDRGPDDELEQYF	TGCAGTGTCAGGGGGGACAGGGGCCCTGATGACGAACTGGAGCAGTACTTC
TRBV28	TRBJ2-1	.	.	CASSFSVGALNEQFF	TGTGCCAGCAGTTTTTCGGTTGGCGCCCTCAATGAGCAGTTCTTC
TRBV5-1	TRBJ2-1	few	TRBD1	CASSPGQGALVHNEQFF	TGCGCCAGCAGCCCGGGGCAGGGGGCGCTGGTCCACAATGAGCAGTTCTTC
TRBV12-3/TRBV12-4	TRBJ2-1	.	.	CASSLQGRKGNEQFF	TGTGCCAGCAGTCTACAGGGGAGGAAAGGCAATGAGCAGTTCTTC
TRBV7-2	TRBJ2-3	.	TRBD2	CASSLAGTSGKGTQYF	TGTGCCAGCAGCTTAGCCGGGACTAGCGGGAAAGGTACGCAGTATTTT
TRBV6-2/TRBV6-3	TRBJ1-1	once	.	CASKRGYTEAFF	TGTGCCAGCAAGCGGGGGTACACTGAAGCTTTCTTT
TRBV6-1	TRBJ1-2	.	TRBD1	CASSEWDRGGGYTF	TGTGCCAGCAGTGAATGGGACAGGGGAGGAGGCTACACCTTC
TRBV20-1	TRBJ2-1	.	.	CSAPPGASSYNEQFF	TGCAGTGCTCCACCCGGGGCTAGCTCCTACAATGAGCAGTTCTTC
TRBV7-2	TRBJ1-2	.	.	CASSADPESANYGYTF	TGTGCCAGCAGCGCTGACCCTGAATCAGCTAACTATGGCTACACCTTC
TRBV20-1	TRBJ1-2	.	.	CSARDSADDYGYTF	TGCAGTGCTAGAGATTCGGCAGACGATTATGGCTACACCTTC
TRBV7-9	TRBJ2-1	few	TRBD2	CASSPGLAWDNEQFF	TGTGCCAGCAGCCCCGGACTAGCGTGGGACAATGAGCAGTTCTTC
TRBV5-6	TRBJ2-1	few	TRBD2	CASSLRSGTGNEQFF	TGTGCCAGCAGCTTGCGTAGCGGGACTGGGAATGAGCAGTTCTTC
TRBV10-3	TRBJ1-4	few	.	CAISEVDNAEKLFF	TGTGCCATCAGTGAAGTTGACAATGCTGAAAAACTGTTTTTT
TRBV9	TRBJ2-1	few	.	CASSVATGGGASYNEQFF	TGTGCCAGCAGCGTAGCTACCGGCGGAGGAGCCTCCTACAATGAGCAGTTCTTC
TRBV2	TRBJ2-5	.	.	CASSVASEQETQYF	TGTGCCAGCAGTGTAGCCAGCGAGCAAGAGACCCAGTACTTC
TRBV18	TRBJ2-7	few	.	CASSPNGLASEQYF	TGTGCCAGCTCACCAAACGGACTGGCCTCCGAGCAGTACTTC
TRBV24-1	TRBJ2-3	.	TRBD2	CATSDPGLAGVCTDTQYF	TGTGCCACCAGTGACCCCGGACTAGCGGGAGTATGCACAGATACGCAGTATTTT
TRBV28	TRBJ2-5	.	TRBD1	CASSMNRGETQYF	TGTGCCAGCAGCATGAACAGGGGGGAGACCCAGTACTTC
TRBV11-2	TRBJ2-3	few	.	CASGPIGLASGDTQYF	TGTGCCAGCGGGCCTATAGGGCTAGCGAGCGGAGATACGCAGTATTTT
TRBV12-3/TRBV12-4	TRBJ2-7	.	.	CASSSSSQGTSNYEQYF	TGTGCCAGCAGTTCTAGTAGCCAGGGGACCTCGAACTACGAGCAGTACTTC
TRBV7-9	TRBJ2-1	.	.	CASSLAPSSRDNEQFF	TGTGCCAGCAGCTTAGCTCCTTCTAGCCGGGACAATGAGCAGTTCTTC
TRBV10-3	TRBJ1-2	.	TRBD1	CAISWDRESYGYTF	TGTGCCATCAGCTGGGACAGGGAGAGCTATGGCTACACCTTC
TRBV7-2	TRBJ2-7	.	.	CASSRAVESYEQYF	TGTGCCAGCAGCCGGGCGGTGGAGTCCTACGAGCAGTACTTC
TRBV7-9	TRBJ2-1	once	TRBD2	CASSIGALAGDEQFF	TGTGCCAGCAGCATAGGGGCGCTAGCGGGAGATGAGCAGTTCTTC
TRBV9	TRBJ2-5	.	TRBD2	CASTLGLAGSGETQYF	TGTGCCAGCACCCTGGGACTAGCGGGGTCTGGAGAGACCCAGTACTTC
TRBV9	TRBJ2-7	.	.	CASSVAFGTSDEQYF	TGTGCCAGCAGCGTAGCCTTCGGGACATCCGATGAGCAGTACTTC
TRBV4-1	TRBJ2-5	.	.	CASSPIYSGEETQYF	TGCGCCAGCAGCCCTATATATAGCGGAGAAGAGACCCAGTACTTC
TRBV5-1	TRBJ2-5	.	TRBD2	CASREGLAGDETQYF	TGCGCCAGCAGAGAGGGACTAGCGGGAGATGAGACCCAGTACTTC
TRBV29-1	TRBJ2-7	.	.	CSVRGWESGEQYF	TGCAGCGTGCGAGGGTGGGAAAGCGGCGAGCAGTACTTC
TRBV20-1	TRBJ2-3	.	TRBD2	CSAPDSGLVADTQYF	TGCAGTGCCCCGGATAGCGGGCTGGTCGCAGATACGCAGTATTTT
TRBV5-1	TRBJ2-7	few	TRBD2	CASSLEAGLAGAYEQYF	TGCGCCAGCAGCTTGGAGGCGGGACTAGCGGGCGCCTACGAGCAGTACTTC
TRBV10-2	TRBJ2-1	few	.	CASSGGRDYNEQFF	TGCGCCAGCAGCGGGGGGCGGGACTACAATGAGCAGTTCTTC
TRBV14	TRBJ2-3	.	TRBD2	CASSQDDLRTSESTDTQYF	TGTGCCAGCAGCCAAGACGATTTGCGGACTAGCGAAAGCACAGATACGCAGTATTTT
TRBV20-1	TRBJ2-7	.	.	CSAQTTYEQYF	TGCAGTGCCCAGACGACCTACGAGCAGTACTTC
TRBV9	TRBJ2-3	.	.	CASSVGGKSYTDTQYF	TGTGCCAGCAGCGTAGGGGGAAAGTCTTACACAGATACGCAGTATTTT
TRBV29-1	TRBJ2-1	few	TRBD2	CTGLAGVHEQFF	TGCACCGGGCTAGCGGGAGTCCATGAGCAGTTCTTC
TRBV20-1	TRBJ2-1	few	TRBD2	CSASREGNNEQFF	TGCAGTGCTAGTAGGGAGGGGAACAATGAGCAGTTCTTC
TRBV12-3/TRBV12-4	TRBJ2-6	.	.	CASSQGPGANVLTF	TGTGCCAGTTCACAGGGACCTGGGGCCAACGTCCTGACTTTC
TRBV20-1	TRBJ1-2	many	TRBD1	CSAYDRTGAYGYTF	TGCAGTGCTTACGACCGGACAGGGGCATATGGCTACACCTTC
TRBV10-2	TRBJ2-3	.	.	CASTAVSTQYF	TGCGCCAGCACGGCGGTCTCTACGCAGTATTTT